The clone carrying this TCR beta chain was observed a handful of times. These data are taken from a study of T-cell reconstitution after alpha-beta-depleted transplantation in children. TCRbeta library preparation incorporated unique molecular identifiers. TCRdb re-analysed the PCR reads in MiXCR, keeping a single row per CDR3 protein. The table lists 750,000 to 950,000 distinct CDR3 sequences, around 15% of them singletons, with just under 5% in the top ten. CDR1 and CDR2 (germline): SGHRS, YFSETQ. This CDR3 region has 16 residues. V was trimmed by 1 base and J by 1 base, leaving 15 bases between them.

The starting material was PBMCs, mostly from graft donor cells, obtained 360 days after TCRalphabeta/CD19-depleted stem cell transplant. The origin of this receptor is a male patient under 18 who had a stem cell transplant for acute lymphoblastic leukemia, so the T cells may come from the graft donor. This chain connects TRBV5-1 to TRBJ2-7; D is ambiguous. The CDR3 loop is CASSLLGSTESYEQYF. CDR3 DNA sequence: TGCGCCAGCAGCTTGTTAGGTAGCACTGAGTCCTACGAGCAGTACTTC.